Presented here are 4 T cell receptor beta chains from one specimen sequenced in a study of regulatory T cells in long-lasting Graves disease. Stated time point: newly diagnosed GD, antithyroid drugs for less than 3 months. After RNA was extracted from PBMCs, the TCR library was made from it. TCR beta libraries were built with iRepertoire HTBI primers and Arm-PCR of CDR3 regions. TCRdb redid the calling of the multiplex PCR reads with MiXCR, one entry per CDR3 protein. This repertoire shows about 440,000 distinct CDR3 sequences, around 17% found once; its top ten account for around a quarter. These data were also filed under a second study, of T cells in Graves' hyperthyroidism and ophthalmopathy.

Material: peripheral blood mononuclear cells (PBMCs), obtained at new diagnosis, from a patient treated with antithyroid drugs. The source of these receptors is a woman under 30 with Graves disease.

There are a few counts of this clonotype. The rearrangement links TRBV6-4 to TRBJ2-6, with TRBD2 identical over 7 bases. The ends lost 4 bases at V and 2 bases at J; junction bases unmatched: 2. Germline assignment: CDR1 MRHNA and CDR2 SNTAGT. The CDR3 length is 15 residues. The CDR3 protein is CASSAGGTGANVLTF. DNA of the CDR3: TGTGCCAGCAGTGCGGGGGGTACTGGGGCCAACGTCCTGACTTTC.

A remark on this clonotype: A clone one base away is much larger, so this may be a read error. V usage is TRBV10-3 and J usage is TRBJ2-7; TRBD2 might be the D (6 bases). CDR1 is ENHRY and CDR2 is SYGVKD in the germline V gene. CDR3 length equals 14 residues. V was shortened by 3 bases and J by 6 bases, with 15 bases between the two germline ends. CDR3 protein: CAISEGGSGCEQYF. The CDR3 region has the DNA TGTGCCATCAGTGAAGGAGGGTCTGGCTGCGAGCAGTACTTC.

A note on this clonotype: A read error is possible here, since a much larger clone lies one base away. The V gene is TRBV6-2 or TRBV6-3, the J gene TRBJ2-1; 8 positions agree with TRBD1. Germline CDR1 is MNHEY and CDR2 is SVGEGT. This CDR3 spans 14 amino acids. Here the CDR3 DNA reads TGCGCCAGCAGTGAGCCGGACAGGGCCAATGAGCAGCTCTTC. Protein sequence: CASSEPDRANEQLF.

This clonotype was found a few times. V gene TRBV6-5 combines with J gene TRBJ1-5; 8 bases match TRBD1. The V gene's germline CDR1 is MNHEY and CDR2 SVGAGI. With 0 bases clipped from V and 2 bases from J, the junction kept 9 bases outside the gene matches. The CDR3 runs to 18 residues. DNA for the CDR3: TGTGCCAGCAGTTACTCCCATCCCGACAGGGGAGGCAATCAGCCCCAGCATTTT. Translating it yields CASSYSHPDRGGNQPQHF.